This TCR beta chain was sequenced in a study of blood T cell repertoires in COVID-19. On the study more broadly: The origin of the acute and convalescent COVID-19 samples was the United States, Italy and Spain. T cells, B-cell-depleted T cells, or PBMCs provided the cDNA or gDNA that served as material.

Trimming cost V 10 bases and J 0 bases, with 12 bases left between them. CDR3 length: 13 amino acids. Per germline, CDR1 ENHRY and CDR2 SYGVKD. In the study's own analysis: Nucleated cell number was recorded as an estimate derived from reference gene primer amplification. TCRdb keeps only in-frame clones here, not all; method: immunoSEQ multiplex PCR. That table supplies the V and J calls and clone size; D and trimming were determined from the DNA. This table has nearly 200,000 clones, roughly 84% appearing once. This TCR was sampled from a human donor in a cohort sampled during active COVID-19. Input material: peripheral blood. The chain uses TRBV10-3 and TRBJ1-1; D remains ambiguous. CDR3: CATSPTMNTEAFF. CDR3 nucleotides: TGTGCCACCAGCCCGACTATGAACACTGAAGCTTTCTTT.